This note documents a single TCR beta chain sequence. Its antigen is unknown. Different DNA sequences within this sample yield the same CDR3. The entry originates in a study of a mutant IDH1 vaccine in newly diagnosed glioma. Background on the study: Treated patients showed a male proportion of around 62%, a female proportion of roughly 38%, and a mean age of roughly 40 years.

Clones were read by immunoSEQ multiplex PCR, and TCRdb kept only the in-frame ones, dropping some. This table holds under 150,000 clones, about 80% found once. Time point denoted: week 11, during vaccination. Every vaccine dose comprised 300 ug of mutant IDH1 20-mer peptide plus topical imiquimod. The material was PBMCs, obtained from a glioma patient whose treatment included an IDH1 peptide vaccine. The TCR sequence derives from a man aged 40-49 years with glioma.

DNA for the CDR3: TGTGCCAGCAGTGCGGGGTACCAAGAGACCCAGTACTTC. Translation: CASSAGYQETQYF. The chain recombines TRBV2 with TRBJ2-5; a weak D match, TRBD2 (5 bases). The CDR3 sequence is 13 residues long. Per the germline V gene, CDR1 is SNHLY and CDR2 is FYNNEI. V gave up 4 bases and J gave up 0 bases, with 6 bases separating them.